This section outlines one TCR beta chain sequence together with its context. CDR3 length: 13 residues. Germline trimming cut 8 bases from V and 4 bases from J; bases unmatched to any gene: 10. Looked up from germline, CDR1 is SQVTM and CDR2 is ANQGSEA. The record originates from a study of T cell changes during pregnancy in multiple sclerosis. Libraries were prepared by immunoSEQ multiplex PCR; TCRdb keeps only in-frame clonotypes and omits some of them. The profile shows about 75,000 clones, just over 90% of them singletons. The clonotype was recovered from a female donor with multiple sclerosis, enrolled in a pregnancy study. The rearrangement uses TRBV29-1 and TRBJ1-2, with 7 bases identical to TRBD1. The sequencing here drew on CD4+ T cells from peripheral blood mononuclear cells, taken before pregnancy. Here the CDR3 reads CSTSQGVGYGYTF. DNA of the CDR3: TGCAGCACAAGTCAGGGGGTAGGCTATGGCTACACCTTC. The variable domain in full, completed from reference TRBV29-1 and TRBJ1-2, reads SAVISQKPSRDICQRGTSLTIQCQVDSQVTMMFWYRQQPGQSLTLIATANQGSEATYESGFVIDKFPISRPNLTFSTLTVSNMSPEDSSIYLCSTSQGVGYGYTFGSGTRLTVV.